Each of the 8 T cell receptor beta chains below was sequenced from the same sample in a study of tumor and adjacent non-tumor tissue in lung cancer. The library came from three nested PCR rounds adapted from ARM-PCR protocols. TCRdb re-analysed the multiplex PCR reads in MiXCR, keeping a single row per CDR3 protein. The data contain roughly 120,000 distinct CDR3 sequences, more than 60% of them singletons. The template was RNA from unsorted bulk tissue. Sequencing was performed on lung tumor tissue. These receptor sequences come from a woman aged 55-69 years with non-small cell lung cancer.

A word on this clonotype: At one of its ends the junction is not consistent with the germline gene, which may arise from a read error. The chain couples TRBV11-2 to TRBJ2-5; maybe TRBD2 (6 bases). This CDR3 is 12 amino acids long. Germline values: CDR1 SGHAT, CDR2 FQNNGV. In DNA, the CDR3 is TGTGTCAGCTCTCGGGAGAGAGAGACCCAGTATTTC. Translated: CVSSRERETQYF. Drawing the rest from reference TRBV11-2 and TRBJ2-5, the complete variable domain is EAGVAQSPRYKIIEKRQSVAFWCNPISGHATLYWYQQILGQGPKLLIQFQNNGVVDDSQLPKDRFSAERLKGVDSTLKIQPAKLEDSAVYLCVSSRERETQYFGPGTRLLVL.

The V call is TRBV11-1, the J call TRBJ1-1; D unclear. V lost 6 bases and J 12 bases, leaving 20 bases between the germline ends. The germline gives CDR1 SGHAT, CDR2 FQDESV (reference sequence). This CDR3 comprises 13 residues. Written as DNA, the CDR3 is TGTGCCAGCAGACGAGACCGCAACACCGAAACTTTCTTT. This gives the protein CASRRDRNTETFF.

By sample share, this clonotype is medium-sized. This chain uses TRBV4-1 with TRBJ1-2; 9 positions match TRBD1. This CDR3 contains 17 residues. Per germline, CDR1 MGHRA and CDR2 YSYEKL. Losses at the gene ends were 3 bases for V and 5 bases for J; bases not matched to a gene: 13. The CDR3 region is CASSHESRTGAYYGYTF. CDR3 nucleotide sequence: TGCGCCAGCAGCCACGAATCTAGGACAGGGGCCTATTATGGCTACACCTTC.

There are many counts of this clonotype. V is TRBV4-1 and J is TRBJ1-2; D not resolved. The CDR3 length is 14 residues. CDR1 MGHRA and CDR2 YSYEKL come from the germline V gene. The V end lost 2 bases, the J end lost 5 bases, and 12 bases lay between the germline ends. The DNA for the CDR3 is TGCGCCAGCAGCCAACTGGACGGGCCTTATGGCTACACCTTC. It specifies CASSQLDGPYGYTF.

This clonotype showed up just a few times. An end of the junction does not agree with germline; a read error may underlie this. V is TRBV11-2 and J is TRBJ2-2; tentatively, D is TRBD1 (6 bases). Germline V gives CDR1 SGHAT, CDR2 FQNNGV. CDR3 length: 16 residues. The CDR3 sequence: CASNLDRTGILGELFF. The DNA of the CDR3 is TGTGCCAGCAACTTAGACCGTACAGGGATCCTTGGTGAGCTGTTTTTT.

This chain links TRBV5-1 with TRBJ2-7; 7 bases are a match to TRBD1. The V and J ends lost 7 bases and 6 bases, in that order; junction bases with no gene match: 7. This CDR3 spans 12 amino acids. The V gene's germline CDR1 is SGHRS and CDR2 YFSETQ. The CDR3, as DNA: TGCGCCAGCGGCTCCACAGGGGTCGAGCAGTACTTC. Protein sequence: CASGSTGVEQYF.

This clonotype was picked up many times. This rearrangement joins TRBV29-1 to TRBJ2-3; D perhaps matches TRBD2 (5 bases). CDR1 and CDR2 (germline): SQVTM, ANQGSEA. This CDR3 region has 12 residues. Trimming stripped 8 bases from V and 2 bases from J, with 11 bases between. Here the CDR3 reads CSYSVTTDTQYF. The CDR3 coding sequence is TGCAGCTATAGCGTTACCACAGATACGCAGTATTTT.

At least ten counts were recorded for this clonotype. The chain couples TRBV6-1 to TRBJ2-2, with D unclear. Germline V gene data show CDR1 as MNHNS and CDR2 as SASEGT. CDR3 length: 13 residues. The ends were cut back, 5 bases at V and 3 bases at J, with 7 bases in the middle. In DNA, the CDR3 is TGTGCCAGCAGTCTGTCGGACACCGGGGAGCTGTTTTTT. Translated: CASSLSDTGELFF.